The source of this T cell receptor beta chain is a study of T cell changes during pregnancy in multiple sclerosis. The assay was immunoSEQ multiplex PCR, and TCRdb's table has in-frame clones only and misses some. Here the sample spans roughly 100,000 clones, about 90% being singletons. Germline CDR1 and CDR2: SGHNT and YYREEE (reference sequence). This CDR3 has 14 amino acids. V dropped 7 bases and J dropped 5 bases, with 18 bases sitting between them. This clone was observed a few times. The chain has TRBV5-4 and TRBJ1-1, with TRBD1 as a possible D gene (5 bases). The material was peripheral blood, obtained before pregnancy. The sequence was obtained from a female donor with multiple sclerosis, enrolled in a pregnancy study. The CDR3 nucleotides read TGTGCCAGCCAAAATACCCGCGGGGGGACTGAAGCTTTCTTT. Amino acids: CASQNTRGGTEAFF.